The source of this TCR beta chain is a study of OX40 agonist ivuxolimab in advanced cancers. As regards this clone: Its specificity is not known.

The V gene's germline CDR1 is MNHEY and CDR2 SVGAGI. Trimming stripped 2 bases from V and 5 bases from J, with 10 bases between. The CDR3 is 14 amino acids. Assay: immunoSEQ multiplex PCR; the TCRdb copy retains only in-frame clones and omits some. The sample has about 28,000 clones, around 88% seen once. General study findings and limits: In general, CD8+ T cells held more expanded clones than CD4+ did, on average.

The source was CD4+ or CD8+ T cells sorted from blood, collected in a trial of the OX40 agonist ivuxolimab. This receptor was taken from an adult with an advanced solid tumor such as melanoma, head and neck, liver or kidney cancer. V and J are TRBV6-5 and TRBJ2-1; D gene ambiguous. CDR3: CASSYGFADNEQFF. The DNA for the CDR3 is TGTGCCAGCAGTTACGGGTTCGCCGACAATGAGCAGTTCTTC.